This TCR beta chain was documented in a study of response to subunit inactivated influenza vaccine. Overall study results and limits: Few additional T cells are recruited per seasonal influenza vaccination, authors suggested.

One entry per CDR3 protein, called by TCRdb with MiXCR from the RT-PCR reads. The sample lists 600,000 to 700,000 distinct CDR3 sequences, less than 15% seen once, with 7.5% to 8% in the top ten. This clonotype was found a few times. Its cognate antigen is unknown. Per the germline V gene, CDR1 is DFQATT and CDR2 is SNEGSKA (reference sequence). V was cut by 2 bases and J by 1 base, with 8 bases left in between. CDR3 length: 13 amino acids. The chain employs TRBV20-1 and TRBJ2-5; a weak D match, TRBD1 (6 bases). The TCR was taken from a man in his fifties who received an inactivated influenza vaccine. Sequences were derived from PBMCs from blood, sampled less than 15 days before vaccination. As DNA, the CDR3 is TGCAGTGCTAGACGGACAGCCCAAGAGACCCAGTACTTC. Protein: CSARRTAQETQYF.